The 25 T cell receptor beta chains in this list originate from one sample, sequenced in a study of blood T cell repertoires in COVID-19. Measured with immunoSEQ multiplex PCR; TCRdb has only the in-frame clones, and not every one. This table has 200,000 to 250,000 clones, about 83% appearing once. Sequencing was carried out using peripheral blood. Every receptor here comes from a man aged 25-45 years who had recovered from COVID-19.

This clone appeared a few times. This rearrangement joins TRBV5-1 to TRBJ1-1; 7 bases align to TRBD1. CDR1 SGHRS and CDR2 YFSETQ come from the germline V gene. J lost 5 bases, V lost 4 bases, and 8 bases had no gene match. The CDR3 loop spans 14 amino acids. The CDR3 DNA follows: TGCGCCAGCAGCCAAAAACAGGGGACTACTGAAGCTTTCTTT. Translation: CASSQKQGTTEAFF.

The rearrangement uses TRBV5-1 and TRBJ2-1; 10 nucleotides agree with TRBD1. CDR3 length equals 15 residues. V shed 2 bases and J 8 bases; nucleotides not matched to a gene: 7. Germline V gene lookup returns CDR1 SGHRS and CDR2 YFSETQ. CDR3 amino acids: CASSLSTGGSDEQFF. The CDR3 DNA follows: TGCGCCAGCAGCTTATCGACAGGGGGCTCAGATGAGCAGTTCTTC.

The V call is TRBV4-2, the J call TRBJ2-2, with D unclear. Germline CDR1 LGHNA, CDR2 YNFKEQ. The CDR3 is 14 residues long. Trimming took 1 base from V and 5 from J, leaving 8 bases between them. The CDR3 here is CASSQGTNTGELFF. As DNA, the CDR3 is TGTGCCAGCAGCCAAGGAACAAATACCGGGGAGCTGTTTTTT.

This rearrangement joins TRBV15 to TRBJ2-5; maybe TRBD2 (5 bases). This CDR3 comprises 15 residues. V dropped 0 bases and J dropped 2 bases, with 10 bases sitting between them. Germline values: CDR1 LNHNV, CDR2 YYDKDF (reference sequence). The CDR3 loop reads CATSRDHGGQETQYF. The DNA for the CDR3 is TGTGCCACCAGCAGAGATCACGGCGGGCAAGAGACCCAGTACTTC.

The chain is built from TRBV27 and TRBJ1-1, with 8 bases lining up with TRBD1. Germline values: CDR1 MNHEY, CDR2 SMNVEV (reference sequence). The CDR3 covers 16 residues. The J segment lost 6 bases and the V segment lost 5 bases, leaving 14 bases of the junction unmatched. Here the CDR3 reads CASSTAFLQGAAEAFF. The CDR3 region has the DNA TGTGCCAGCAGTACAGCCTTCCTCCAGGGGGCCGCTGAAGCTTTCTTT.

The chain uses TRBV12-3 or TRBV12-4 and TRBJ1-5; no clear D. The germline V and J ends were trimmed by 6 bases and 4 bases, with 7 bases remaining between them. This CDR3 spans 12 amino acids. The CDR3 nucleotides read TGTGCCAGCAGCCCGAGGAATCAGCCCCAGCATTTT. It is translated as CASSPRNQPQHF.

J is TRBJ1-4 and V is TRBV15; 7 bases are a match to TRBD1. Germline CDR1 LNHNV, CDR2 YYDKDF (reference sequence). V was pared by 6 bases and J by 7 bases, with 5 bases of the junction left unmatched. The CDR3 is 13 amino acids. CDR3 bases: TGTGCCACCAGACGGCAGGGGGTTGAAAAACTGTTTTTT. Translated, it gives CATRRQGVEKLFF. Complete variable domain (other parts from reference TRBV15 and TRBJ1-4): DAMVIQNPRYQVTQFGKPVTLSCSQTLNHNVMYWYQQKSSQAPKLLFHYYDKDFNNEADTPDNFQSRRPNTSFCFLDIRSPGLGDTAMYLCATRRQGVEKLFFGSGTQLSVL.

The chain uses TRBV6-6 and TRBJ1-2, with D perhaps matching TRBD1 (6 bases). This CDR3 comprises 13 residues. Germline assignment: CDR1 MNHNY and CDR2 SVGAGI (reference sequence). Trimming removed 4 bases from V and 6 bases from J, with 12 bases in between. CDR3 sequence (DNA): TGTGCCAGCAGTTTACAGGGAGAGGATGGCTACACCTTC. Encoded protein: CASSLQGEDGYTF.

In this sample, this clone turned up once. This chain connects TRBV18 to TRBJ1-1, with TRBD1 matching 7 bases. The CDR3 is 16 residues long. V gave up 6 bases and J gave up 1 base; unmatched junction bases: 11. The germline V gene encodes CDR1 KGHSH and CDR2 LQKENI. CDR3 DNA: TGTGCCAGCTCGCGAAACAGGGGAGAGGCGAACACTGAAGCTTTCTTT. Its protein is CASSRNRGEANTEAFF.

The CDR3 bases are TGTGCCAGCAGCGTAGAGGGAGCCAGACTAGGAAACACCATATATTTT. Translation: CASSVEGARLGNTIYF. The chain is built from TRBV9 and TRBJ1-3; D not resolved. Looked up from germline, CDR1 is SGDLS and CDR2 is YYNGEE. Deletions cut 0 bases from V and 4 bases from J, with 14 bases between. The CDR3 consists of 16 residues.

The chain carries TRBV6-5 and TRBJ1-5; a weak D match, TRBD1 (6 bases). The V gene lost 4 bases and the J gene lost 6 bases, with 16 bases spanning the gap. The germline CDR1 and CDR2 sequences are MNHEY and SVGAGI. The CDR3 runs 15 residues. Here the CDR3 DNA reads TGTGCCAGCAGTTCTCTTGCCCAGGGGACTCAGCCCCAGCATTTT. Protein product: CASSSLAQGTQPQHF.

J is TRBJ1-2 and V is TRBV19; 8 bases match TRBD1. V gave up 7 bases and J gave up 6 bases; unmatched junction bases: 13. Per the germline V gene, CDR1 is LNHDA and CDR2 is SQIVND (reference sequence). The CDR3 length is 15 residues. The CDR3 DNA is TGTGCCAGTATCAAACGGGGCCAGGGGGCTGATGGCTACACCTTC. Translated, it gives CASIKRGQGADGYTF.

This chain links TRBV5-1 with TRBJ2-7, with D possibly matching TRBD2 (5 bases). The CDR3 totals 14 residues. V was pared by 0 bases and J by 5 bases, with 12 bases between. The V gene's germline CDR1 is SGHRS and CDR2 YFSETQ. In DNA, the CDR3 is TGCGCCAGCAGCTTGGCCGGAGGAAGGGACGAGCAGTACTTC. Protein product: CASSLAGGRDEQYF.

This clone has just one count. The rearrangement uses TRBV7-8 and TRBJ1-1; D is ambiguous. This CDR3 is 15 amino acids long. The V and J ends lost 8 bases and 0 bases respectively, with 16 bases between them. Germline V gene data show CDR1 as SGHVS and CDR2 as FQNEAQ. The CDR3 here is CASRKEWYLNTEAFF. CDR3 nucleotides: TGTGCCAGCCGCAAAGAGTGGTACTTGAACACTGAAGCTTTCTTT.

The chain is built from TRBV5-1 and TRBJ2-3, with a weak D call TRBD2 (6 bases). CDR3 length: 14 amino acids. The germline V gene has CDR1 SGHRS and CDR2 YFSETQ. Between the trimmed V and J ends, which lost 0 bases and 5 bases, there was a span of 10 bases. The CDR3 coding sequence is TGCGCCAGCAGCTTGGCGGGGGAAGGAGATACGCAGTATTTT. Translation gives CASSLAGEGDTQYF.

This chain links TRBV15 with TRBJ2-5; no definite D call. CDR1 is LNHNV, CDR2 YYDKDF, per germline (reference sequence). The CDR3 consists of 13 residues. The V end was cut by 5 bases, the J end by 2 bases, with 9 bases between. The CDR3 sequence is CATSAQMQETQYF. The CDR3, as DNA: TGTGCCACCAGCGCCCAGATGCAAGAGACCCAGTACTTC.

This clone was picked up one time. The chain combines TRBV9 with TRBJ1-1; 10 nucleotides align to TRBD1. This CDR3 comprises 14 residues. Germline V gene data show CDR1 as SGDLS and CDR2 as YYNGEE. V lost 0 bases to trimming and J lost 5 bases; unmatched junction nucleotides: 1. The CDR3 sequence is CASSVEGQGTEAFF. CDR3 coding DNA: TGTGCCAGCAGCGTAGAGGGACAGGGGACTGAAGCTTTCTTT.

V usage is TRBV9 and J usage is TRBJ2-3; 9 bases match TRBD2. The CDR3 is 17 residues long. The germline gives CDR1 SGDLS, CDR2 YYNGEE. Trimming removed 0 bases from V and 5 bases from J; junction bases left unmatched: 10. The CDR3 nucleotides are TGTGCCAGCAGCGTAGACATGGCGGGGGGGCCTCAAGATACGCAGTATTTT. It is translated as CASSVDMAGGPQDTQYF.

The gene calls are TRBV6-2 or TRBV6-3 and TRBJ2-2; the match to TRBD2 covers 7 bases. The V and J ends lost 4 bases and 0 bases, in that order; junction bases with no gene match: 2. The CDR3 extends over 15 amino acids. CDR1 is MNHEY and CDR2 is SVGEGT in the germline V gene. This CDR3 reads CASSLLATNTGELFF. For the CDR3, the DNA is TGTGCCAGCAGTTTACTAGCGACGAACACCGGGGAGCTGTTTTTT.

The CDR3 here is CASSHGRGGYGEQYF. CDR3 bases: TGTGCCAGCTCACATGGGAGGGGGGGTTACGGCGAGCAGTACTTC. The chain is built from TRBV18 and TRBJ2-7; D is possibly TRBD2 (7 bases). The germline CDR1 and CDR2 sequences are KGHSH and LQKENI. Deletions cut 4 bases from V and 6 bases from J, with 19 bases between. The length of the CDR3 is 15 residues.

The chain is built from TRBV5-1 and TRBJ1-3, with TRBD1 as a possible D gene (6 bases). V was trimmed by 4 bases and J by 4 bases, leaving 21 bases between them. The CDR3 length is 17 residues. Germline CDR1 is SGHRS and CDR2 is YFSETQ. CDR3 region: CASSRTTSNRAGNTIYF. The CDR3 DNA follows: TGCGCCAGCAGCCGGACCACCTCGAACAGGGCCGGAAACACCATATATTTT.

The chain recombines TRBV29-1 with TRBJ2-3, with D perhaps TRBD1 (5 bases). The germline gives CDR1 SQVTM, CDR2 ANQGSEA. Trimming left V 5 bases short and J 2 bases short, with 11 bases between. The CDR3 is 13 amino acids. CDR3 sequence: CSVFRASTDTQYF. The DNA for the CDR3 is TGCAGCGTTTTCAGGGCGTCCACAGATACGCAGTATTTT.

The chain recombines TRBV5-1 with TRBJ2-4; no clear D. Germline CDR1 SGHRS, CDR2 YFSETQ. This CDR3 has 15 amino acids. V lost 4 bases and J 7 bases, leaving 18 bases between the germline ends. This chain's CDR3 is CASSQSSRRRNIQYF. The DNA of the CDR3 is TGCGCCAGCAGCCAAAGTAGTAGGCGGCGGAACATTCAGTACTTC.

The rearrangement uses TRBV28 and TRBJ1-5; TRBD1 aligns across 8 bases. After removal of 6 bases from V and 2 bases from J, the junction contained 6 bases not matched to a gene. This CDR3 spans 15 amino acids. The germline V gene encodes CDR1 MDHEN and CDR2 SYDVKM. CDR3 nucleotides: TGTGCCAGCAGCTTGGACAGGGAGGGCAATCAGCCCCAGCATTTT. This translates into CASSLDREGNQPQHF.

The chain employs TRBV14 and TRBJ1-3; perhaps TRBD1 as D (5 bases). Per germline, CDR1 SGHDN and CDR2 FVKESK. CDR3 length: 13 residues. V lost 3 bases to trimming and J lost 11 bases, with 14 bases between them. The CDR3 spells CASSQDLLGAIYF. Written as DNA, the CDR3 is TGTGCCAGCAGCCAGGACCTCCTAGGGGCCATATATTTT.